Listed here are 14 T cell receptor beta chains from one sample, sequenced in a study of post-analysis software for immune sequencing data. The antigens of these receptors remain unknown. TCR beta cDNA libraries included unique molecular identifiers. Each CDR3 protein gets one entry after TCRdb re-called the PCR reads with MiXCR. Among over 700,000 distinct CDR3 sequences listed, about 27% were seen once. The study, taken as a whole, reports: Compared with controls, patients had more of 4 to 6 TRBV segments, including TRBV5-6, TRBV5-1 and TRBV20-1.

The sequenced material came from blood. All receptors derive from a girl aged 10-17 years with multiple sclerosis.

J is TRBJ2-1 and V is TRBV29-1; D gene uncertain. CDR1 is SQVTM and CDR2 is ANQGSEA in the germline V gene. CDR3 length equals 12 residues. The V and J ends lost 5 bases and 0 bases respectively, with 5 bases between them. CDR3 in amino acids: CSVLGSYNEQFF. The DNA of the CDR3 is TGCAGCGTTCTAGGCTCCTACAATGAGCAGTTCTTC.

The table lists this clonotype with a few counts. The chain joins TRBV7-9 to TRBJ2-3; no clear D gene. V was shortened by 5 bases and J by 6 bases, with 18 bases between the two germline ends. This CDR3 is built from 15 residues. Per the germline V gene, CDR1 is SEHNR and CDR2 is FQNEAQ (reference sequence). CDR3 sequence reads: CASSLETDRTDTQYF. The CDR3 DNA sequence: TGTGCCAGCAGCCTAGAGACCGATAGGACGGATACGCAGTATTTT. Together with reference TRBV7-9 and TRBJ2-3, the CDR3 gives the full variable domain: DTGVSQNPRHKITKRGQNVTFRCDPISEHNRLYWYRQTLGQGPEFLTYFQNEAQLEKSRLLSDRFSAERPKGSFSTLEIQRTEQGDSAMYLCASSLETDRTDTQYFGPGTRLTVL.

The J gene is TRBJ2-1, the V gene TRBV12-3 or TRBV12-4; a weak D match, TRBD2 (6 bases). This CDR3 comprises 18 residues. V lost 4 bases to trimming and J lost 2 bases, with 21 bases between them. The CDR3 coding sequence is TGTGCCAGCAGTTCCATAGGACTAACGGGGCAGCCCTACAATGAGCAGTTCTTC. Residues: CASSSIGLTGQPYNEQFF.

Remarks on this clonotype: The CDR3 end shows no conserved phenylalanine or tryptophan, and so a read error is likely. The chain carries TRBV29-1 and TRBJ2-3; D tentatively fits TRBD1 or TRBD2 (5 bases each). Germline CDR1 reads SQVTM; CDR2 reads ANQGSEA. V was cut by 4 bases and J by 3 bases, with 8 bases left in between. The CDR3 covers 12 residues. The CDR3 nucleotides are TGCAGCGTTGTTGGGGGTACAGATACGCAGTATGTT. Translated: CSVVGGTDTQYV.

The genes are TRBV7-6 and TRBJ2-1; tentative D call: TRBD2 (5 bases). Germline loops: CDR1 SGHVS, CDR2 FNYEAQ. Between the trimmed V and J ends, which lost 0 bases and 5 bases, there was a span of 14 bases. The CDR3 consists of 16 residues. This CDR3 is CASSLAEHRRDNEQFF. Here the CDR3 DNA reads TGTGCCAGCAGCTTAGCCGAGCATAGGCGGGACAATGAGCAGTTCTTC. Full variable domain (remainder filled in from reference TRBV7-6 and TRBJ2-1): GAGVSQSPRYKVTKRGQDVALRCDPISGHVSLYWYRQALGQGPEFLTYFNYEAQQDKSGLPNDRFSAERPEGSISTLTIQRTEQRDSAMYRCASSLAEHRRDNEQFFGPGTRLTVL.

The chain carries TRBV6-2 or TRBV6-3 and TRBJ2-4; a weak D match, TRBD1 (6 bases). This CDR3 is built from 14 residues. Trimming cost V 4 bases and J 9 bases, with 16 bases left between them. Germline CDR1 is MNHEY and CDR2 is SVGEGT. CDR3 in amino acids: CASSSRQDFRIQYF. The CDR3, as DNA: TGTGCCAGCAGTTCCCGACAGGATTTTCGCATTCAGTACTTC.

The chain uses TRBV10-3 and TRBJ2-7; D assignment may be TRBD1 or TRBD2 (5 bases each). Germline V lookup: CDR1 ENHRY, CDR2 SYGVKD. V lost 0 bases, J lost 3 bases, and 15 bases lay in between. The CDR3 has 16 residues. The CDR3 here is CAISESMRGWGYEQYF. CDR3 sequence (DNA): TGTGCCATCAGTGAGTCGATGAGGGGTTGGGGCTACGAGCAGTACTTC.

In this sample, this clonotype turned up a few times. The CDR3 sequence is CASSPGTGSNYGYTF. The CDR3 nucleotides are TGCGCCAGCAGCCCCGGGACAGGATCTAACTATGGCTACACCTTC. The V call is TRBV4-1, the J call TRBJ1-2, with 8 bases fitting TRBD1. V shed 4 bases and J 0 bases; nucleotides not matched to a gene: 4. The CDR3 covers 15 residues. Germline-derived CDR1 and CDR2 are MGHRA and YSYEKL.

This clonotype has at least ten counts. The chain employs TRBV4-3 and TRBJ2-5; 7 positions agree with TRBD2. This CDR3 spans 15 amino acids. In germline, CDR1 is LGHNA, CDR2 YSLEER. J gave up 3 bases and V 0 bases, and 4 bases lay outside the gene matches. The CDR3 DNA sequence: TGCGCCAGCAGCCAAGATCCGGGGGGTGAAGAGACCCAGTACTTC. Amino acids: CASSQDPGGEETQYF.

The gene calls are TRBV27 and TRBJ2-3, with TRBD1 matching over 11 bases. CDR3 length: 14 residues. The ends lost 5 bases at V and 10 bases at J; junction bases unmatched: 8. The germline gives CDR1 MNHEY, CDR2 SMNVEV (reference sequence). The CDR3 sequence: CASSRGTGGWAQYF. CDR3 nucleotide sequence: TGTGCCAGCAGTAGAGGGACAGGGGGGTGGGCGCAGTATTTT.

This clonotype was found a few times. CDR3 region: CASSKRDRDDQPQHF. As DNA, the CDR3 is TGTGCCAGCAGCAAGCGGGACAGGGATGATCAGCCCCAGCATTTT. The rearrangement uses TRBV28 and TRBJ1-5; 9 bases agree with TRBD1. V dropped 6 bases and J dropped 5; count of bases not matched to a gene: 8. In germline, CDR1 is MDHEN, CDR2 SYDVKM. The CDR3 loop spans 15 amino acids. Together with reference TRBV28 and TRBJ1-5, the CDR3 gives the full variable domain: DVKVTQSSRYLVKRTGEKVFLECVQDMDHENMFWYRQDPGLGLRLIYFSYDVKMKEKGDIPEGYSVSREKKERFSLILESASTNQTSMYLCASSKRDRDDQPQHFGDGTRLSIL.

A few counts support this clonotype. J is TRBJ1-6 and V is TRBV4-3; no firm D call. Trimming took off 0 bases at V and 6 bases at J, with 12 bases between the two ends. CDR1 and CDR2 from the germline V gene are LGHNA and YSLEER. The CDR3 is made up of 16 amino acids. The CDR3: CASSQDWAAFNSPLHF. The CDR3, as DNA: TGCGCCAGCAGCCAAGATTGGGCAGCGTTTAATTCACCCCTCCACTTT.

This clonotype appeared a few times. CDR3 sequence: CSALAGSDTQYF. CDR3 in DNA: TGCAGCGCACTAGCGGGGTCAGATACGCAGTATTTT. The rearrangement uses TRBV29-1 and TRBJ2-3; TRBD2 matches at 10 bases. Losses at the gene ends were 7 bases for V and 4 bases for J; bases not matched to a gene: 2. The germline V gene encodes CDR1 SQVTM and CDR2 ANQGSEA. This CDR3 is 12 amino acids long.

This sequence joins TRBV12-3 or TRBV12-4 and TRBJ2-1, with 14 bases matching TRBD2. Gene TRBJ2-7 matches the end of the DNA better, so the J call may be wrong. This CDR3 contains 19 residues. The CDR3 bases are TGTGCCACCAGGGGTGGGACTAGCGGGGGCGCCAGCTCCTACAATGAGCAGTACTTC. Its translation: CATRGGTSGGASSYNEQYF.